This is a list of T cell receptor beta chains from one sample in a study of OX40 agonist ivuxolimab in advanced cancers. The method was immunoSEQ multiplex PCR; TCRdb's version includes in-frame clones alone and lacks a portion of them. The sample contains roughly 69,000 clones, about 89% of which appear only once. The material sequenced was CD4+ or CD8+ T cells sorted from blood, taken in a trial of the OX40 agonist ivuxolimab. These TCRs come from an adult with an advanced solid tumor such as melanoma, head and neck, liver or kidney cancer. Each CDR3 is given with its conserved first and last residue. D genes are given only for firm matches. Not all rows give a size; the values are once, few, many and, for expanded clones, a class.

TRBV2,NA,NA,TRBJ1-2,CASSEVNYGYTF,TGTGCCAGCAGTGAGGTGAACTATGGCTACACCTTC
TRBV7-3,NA,NA,TRBJ2-1,CASSPQSYNEQFF,TGTGCCAGCAGTCCTCAATCCTACAATGAGCAGTTCTTC
TRBV20-1,NA,NA,TRBJ2-5,CSARGRDAQYF,TGCAGTGCTAGAGGGAGAGACGCCCAGTACTTC
TRBV6-5,NA,NA,TRBJ2-5,CASSSLGAGWDETQYF,TGTGCCAGCAGTTCCCTAGGAGCAGGGTGGGACGAGACCCAGTACTTC
TRBV6-1,TRBD2,NA,TRBJ2-5,CASNMRGDRETQYF,TGTGCCAGCAATATGCGGGGGGATCGGGAGACCCAGTACTTC
TRBV9,NA,NA,TRBJ1-1,CASSADPRRNTEAFF,TGTGCCAGCAGCGCCGACCCACGGAGGAACACTGAAGCTTTCTTT
TRBV23-1,NA,NA,TRBJ2-1,CASSQPGTQGTYNEQFF,TGCGCCAGCAGTCAACCCGGGACCCAAGGCACCTACAATGAGCAGTTCTTC
TRBV10-3,NA,NA,TRBJ2-3,CAIKLTPSTDTQYF,TGTGCCATCAAGCTGACTCCGAGCACAGATACGCAGTATTTT
TRBV28,NA,NA,TRBJ2-7,CASSVAYEQYF,TGTGCCAGCAGCGTGGCCTACGAGCAGTACTTC
TRBV10-3,NA,NA,TRBJ1-3,CAIRAGQSSGNTIYF,TGTGCCATCAGGGCTGGACAGTCCTCTGGAAACACCATATATTTT
TRBV18,NA,NA,TRBJ2-5,CASSSRVSDEETQYF,TGTGCCAGCTCTTCAAGGGTGAGCGACGAAGAGACCCAGTACTTC
TRBV5-1,TRBD2,NA,TRBJ2-3,CASSSSGRSPDTQYF,TGCGCCAGCAGCTCTAGCGGGAGATCCCCAGATACGCAGTATTTT
TRBV7-9,NA,NA,TRBJ2-1,CASSLSSQLQFF,TGTGCCAGCAGCTTATCGTCACAACTGCAGTTCTTC
TRBV9,NA,NA,TRBJ1-1,CASSVDADTEAFF,TGTGCCAGCAGCGTAGATGCCGACACTGAAGCTTTCTTT
TRBV30,TRBD1,NA,TRBJ2-7,CAWEGGQVNYEQYF,TGTGCCTGGGAGGGGGGACAGGTCAACTACGAGCAGTACTTC
TRBV13,TRBD2,NA,TRBJ2-1,CASSQIAGGRSFF,TGTGCCAGCAGCCAAATAGCGGGAGGGAGGAGTTTCTTC
TRBV30,TRBD1,once,TRBJ1-5,CAWSSGTGGWRSVPQHF,TGTGCCTGGAGTTCAGGGACAGGGGGCTGGAGGTCGGTGCCCCAGCATTTT
TRBV4-1,NA,NA,TRBJ2-2,CASSHSTGELFF,TGCGCCAGCAGCCACTCTACCGGGGAGCTGTTTTTT
TRBV9,NA,NA,TRBJ1-2,CASSPGQGNYGYTF,TGTGCCAGCAGCCCCGGGCAGGGGAACTATGGCTACACCTTC
TRBV11-2,NA,NA,TRBJ2-3,CASAGSGGGTDTQYF,TGTGCCAGCGCGGGTAGCGGAGGGGGCACAGATACGCAGTATTTT
TRBV2,NA,NA,TRBJ2-2,CASTNTGELFF,TGTGCCAGCACCAACACCGGGGAGCTGTTTTTT
TRBV10-1,NA,NA,TRBJ2-1,CASSESSGAFLGEQFF,TGCGCCAGCAGTGAGTCTTCAGGGGCGTTTTTGGGTGAGCAGTTCTTC
TRBV23-1,NA,NA,TRBJ1-5,CASPTEGVYYQPQHF,TGCGCCAGCCCGACTGAAGGGGTTTACTATCAGCCCCAGCATTTT
TRBV13,NA,NA,TRBJ2-2,CASSPVGQVTGELFF,TGTGCCAGCAGTCCCGTTGGGCAAGTCACCGGGGAGCTGTTTTTT
TRBV5-4,NA,NA,TRBJ2-5,CASSLGGGVETQYF,TGTGCCAGCAGCTTGGGAGGGGGAGTGGAGACCCAGTACTTC
TRBV29-1,NA,NA,TRBJ1-1,CSVDRLRGTEAFF,TGCAGCGTAGACCGACTGAGAGGCACTGAAGCTTTCTTT
TRBV5-1,NA,NA,TRBJ2-7,CASSLVASSAYEQYF,TGCGCCAGCAGCTTGGTGGCTAGCAGTGCCTACGAGCAGTACTTC
TRBV28,NA,NA,TRBJ2-2,CASSHPNTGELFF,TGTGCCAGCAGTCATCCTAACACCGGGGAGCTGTTTTTT
TRBV5-6,TRBD2,once,TRBJ2-2,CATQARLAGVGTGELFF,TGTGCCACCCAAGCCAGACTAGCGGGAGTGGGCACCGGGGAGCTGTTTTTT
TRBV11-3,NA,NA,TRBJ1-3,CASSLLRGNSGNTIYF,TGTGCCAGCAGCTTGTTAAGGGGAAACTCTGGAAACACCATATATTTT
TRBV30,NA,NA,TRBJ1-3,CAWKSGNTIYF,TGTGCCTGGAAAAGTGGAAACACCATATATTTT
TRBV7-3,TRBD1,NA,TRBJ2-1,CASSPGQGKRLHGEQFF,TGTGCCAGCAGCCCCGGACAGGGCAAGCGGCTACACGGTGAGCAGTTCTTC
TRBV7-2,NA,NA,TRBJ1-5,CASSFRGDQPQHF,TGTGCCAGCAGCTTCCGAGGGGATCAGCCCCAGCATTTT
TRBV28,TRBD1,NA,TRBJ2-7,CASTPVSGQGSYEQYF,TGTGCCAGCACCCCCGTATCCGGACAGGGGTCATACGAGCAGTACTTC
TRBV15,TRBD1,NA,TRBJ1-2,CATSKLPGQGNYGYTF,TGTGCCACCAGCAAACTTCCGGGACAGGGTAACTATGGCTACACCTTC
TRBV14,TRBD1,NA,TRBJ1-1,CASSAIGQGNTEAFF,TGTGCCAGCAGCGCTATAGGACAGGGGAACACTGAAGCTTTCTTT
TRBV11-2,NA,NA,TRBJ2-1,CASSLGPGVYNEQFF,TGTGCCAGCAGCTTAGGACCGGGGGTCTATAATGAGCAGTTCTTC
TRBV5-5,NA,NA,TRBJ2-7,CASSLPRSTSYEQYF,TGTGCCAGCAGCTTACCTCGCAGCACATCCTACGAGCAGTACTTC
TRBV5-4,NA,NA,TRBJ2-7,CASSLGGTASYEQYF,TGTGCCAGCAGCTTGGGCGGGACAGCCTCCTACGAGCAGTACTTC
TRBV2,NA,NA,TRBJ1-6,CASSDRASSPLHF,TGTGCCAGCAGTGACAGGGCCAGTTCACCCCTCCACTTT
TRBV7-6,NA,NA,TRBJ2-3,CASSPRSLKEPDTQYF,TGTGCCAGCAGCCCGAGGTCACTAAAAGAACCGGATACGCAGTATTTT
TRBV6-5,TRBD2,NA,TRBJ2-1,CASSRTSGYNEQFF,TGTGCCAGCAGTCGGACTAGCGGGTACAATGAGCAGTTCTTC
TRBV19,TRBD1,NA,TRBJ1-2,CASSGDIQGAYGYTF,TGTGCCAGTAGCGGCGATATCCAGGGGGCCTATGGCTACACCTTC
TRBV7-9,NA,NA,TRBJ2-7,CASSLANGVYEQYF,TGTGCCAGCAGCCTAGCTAACGGGGTCTACGAGCAGTACTTC
TRBV27,NA,NA,TRBJ1-1,CASSSTGRTEAFF,TGTGCCAGCAGTTCTACAGGGAGGACTGAAGCTTTCTTT